Sequencing of this T cell receptor beta chain was carried out in a study of shared clonotypes between healthy human individuals. Per the germline V gene, CDR1 is MNHEY and CDR2 is SMNVEV (reference sequence). V lost 5 bases, J lost 4 bases, and 8 bases stayed unmatched. CDR3 length: 14 amino acids. This table comes from immunoSEQ multiplex PCR, and its TCRdb copy is limited to in-frame clones, with some not included. The sample shows about 1.1 million clones, around three quarters of them seen only once. Sequencing used memory CD4+ T cells from PBMCs. Sample subset: CD45RA-negative fraction. This TCR came from a man aged 18 to 35 in good health. Some clones in this sample may be carry-over from other donors' samples. The V gene is TRBV27, the J gene TRBJ2-7, with 7 nucleotides matching TRBD2. The chain's CDR3 is CASSPLASGYEQYF. Here the CDR3 DNA reads TGTGCCAGCAGTCCCCTCGCTAGCGGTTACGAGCAGTACTTC.